This T cell receptor beta chain is from a study of blood T cell repertoires in COVID-19. Clones were read by immunoSEQ multiplex PCR, and TCRdb kept only the in-frame ones, dropping some. Counted here are some 170,000 clones, about 90% occurring once; the ten biggest clones make up roughly 1.2%. With 4 bases removed from V and 6 bases from J, the gap between germline ends came to 16 bases. The germline gives CDR1 SGDLS, CDR2 YYNGEE. The length of the CDR3 is 15 residues. The source of this sequence is a human donor with acute COVID-19. The donor label of this sample is uncertain. The V and J genes are TRBV9 and TRBJ1-4; a possible D gene is TRBD1 (6 bases). The specimen sequenced was PBMCs or T cells enriched from blood (not recorded which). The CDR3, as DNA: TGTGCCAGCAGCTACTCCGACAGGCCGTATGAAAAACTGTTTTTT. As protein: CASSYSDRPYEKLFF. Drawing the rest from reference TRBV9 and TRBJ1-4, the complete variable domain is DSGVTQTPKHLITATGQRVTLRCSPRSGDLSVYWYQQSLDQGLQFLIQYYNGEERAKGNILERFSAQQFPDLHSELNLSSLELGDSALYFCASSYSDRPYEKLFFGSGTQLSVL.